The present entry profiles one T cell receptor beta chain with its context. TCRdb's table, derived via immunoSEQ multiplex PCR, lists solely in-frame clones and lacks some. The sample includes more than 150,000 clones, 90% to 95% of them seen just once. V gave up 4 bases and J gave up 6 bases, with 9 bases separating them. Per germline, CDR1 LGHDT and CDR2 YNNKEL (reference sequence). The CDR3 runs 12 residues. These data belong to a study of control samples from healthy donors and cancer patients. The sample comprised blood. The rearrangement joins TRBV3-1 (or the pseudogene TRBV3-2) to TRBJ1-2, with D maybe TRBD1 (5 bases). This TCR derives from a man aged 18-30 years in good health. The CDR3 coding sequence is TGTGCCAGCAGCCCCTCAGGGAATGGCTACACCTTC. Its translation is CASSPSGNGYTF.